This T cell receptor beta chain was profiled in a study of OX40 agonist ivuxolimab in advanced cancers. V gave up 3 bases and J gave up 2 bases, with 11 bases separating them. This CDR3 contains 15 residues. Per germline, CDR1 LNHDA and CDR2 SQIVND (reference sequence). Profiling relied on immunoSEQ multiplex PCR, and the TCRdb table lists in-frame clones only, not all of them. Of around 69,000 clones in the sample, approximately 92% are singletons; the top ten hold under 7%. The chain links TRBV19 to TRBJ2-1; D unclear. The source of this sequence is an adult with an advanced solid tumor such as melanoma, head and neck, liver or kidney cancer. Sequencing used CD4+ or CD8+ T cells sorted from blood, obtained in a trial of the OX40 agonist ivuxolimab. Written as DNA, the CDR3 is TGTGCCAGTAGTATGTGGGCTAGTACCTACAATGAGCAGTTCTTC. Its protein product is CASSMWASTYNEQFF.